Listed below are T cell receptor beta chains from one sample, sequenced in a study of patients and donors after allogeneic stem cell transplantation. From the RT-PCR reads, TCRdb called clonotypes with MiXCR, one entry per CDR3 protein. This table has roughly 230,000 distinct CDR3 sequences, 13% to 15% appearing once. The specimen sequenced was blood, either unsorted or a sorted T cell fraction (not recorded which). The receptors were sampled from a human donor who was either an allogeneic HSCT recipient or a stem cell or donor lymphocyte infusion donor (not recorded which). It is not recorded whose cells these are; they may come from a transplant donor. CDR3s include the opening cysteine and the closing phenylalanine or tryptophan. A D gene is named only where the DNA matches it firmly. The size field is filled for only some rows; it gives once, few, many or a size class.

J gene,D gene,clone size,V gene,CDR3 protein,CDR3 DNA
TRBJ2-2,-,many,TRBV3-1,CASSQRQGDTGELFF,TGTGCCAGCAGCCAGAGGCAGGGTGACACCGGGGAGCTGTTTTTT
TRBJ1-6,-,many,TRBV7-2,CASSLLWVGSRNSPLHF,TGTGCCAGCAGCTTACTGTGGGTAGGGTCACGGAATTCACCCCTCCACTTT
TRBJ1-5,-,many,TRBV28,CASSVSNQPQHF,TGTGCCAGCAGTGTGTCCAATCAGCCCCAGCATTTT
TRBJ2-5,-,few,TRBV5-1,CASSLGSGLETQYF,TGCGCCAGCAGCTTGGGGTCAGGGCTTGAGACCCAGTACTTC
TRBJ1-2,-,many,TRBV24-1,CATSLSQGWGGYTF,TGTGCCACCTCCCTATCTCAGGGGTGGGGAGGCTACACCTTC
TRBJ1-1,TRBD1,few,TRBV10-3,CAISRDSLNTEAFF,TGTGCCATCAGTCGGGACAGTCTGAACACTGAAGCTTTCTTT
TRBJ1-1,TRBD1,few,TRBV3-1,CASSHNRGALKAFF,TGTGCCAGCAGCCATAACAGGGGCGCTCTGAAAGCTTTCTTT
TRBJ2-7,TRBD1,few,TRBV5-1,CASSMAGTGNLYEQYF,TGCGCCAGCAGCATGGCCGGGACAGGGAATTTGTACGAGCAGTACTTC
TRBJ1-4,TRBD1,few,TRBV11-2,CASSLGFVQGATNEKLFF,TGTGCCAGCAGCTTAGGTTTTGTACAGGGGGCAACTAATGAAAAACTGTTTTTT
TRBJ1-1,-,many,TRBV29-1,CSARPQQPRTEAFF,TGCAGCGCAAGGCCCCAACAACCACGGACTGAAGCTTTCTTT
TRBJ2-7,TRBD2,-,TRBV12-3/TRBV12-4,CASNGGRGSEQYF,TGTGCCAGCAACGGCGGGAGGGGGTCCGAGCAGTACTTC
TRBJ2-7,-,few,TRBV20-1,CSAPRTGPGEQYF,TGCAGTGCCCCCCGGACGGGCCCCGGCGAGCAGTACTTC
TRBJ1-2,-,-,TRBV20-1,CSARDRDRVYGYTF,TGCAGTGCTAGAGATCGAGATAGGGTCTATGGCTACACCTTC
TRBJ1-1,-,-,TRBV4-1,CASSQATDRGTEAFF,TGCGCCAGCAGCCAAGCAACGGATAGGGGGACTGAAGCTTTCTTT
TRBJ1-2,-,-,TRBV12-3/TRBV12-4,CASTLGDNYGYTF,TGTGCCAGCACCCTGGGGGATAACTATGGCTACACCTTC
TRBJ2-3,-,-,TRBV12-3/TRBV12-4,CASSLVTAGSDTQYF,TGTGCCAGCAGTTTAGTGACAGCAGGCTCAGATACGCAGTATTTT
TRBJ2-5,-,many,TRBV30,CAWSVGGETQYF,TGTGCCTGGAGTGTAGGTGGGGAGACCCAGTACTTC
TRBJ1-1,-,few,TRBV7-2,CASSSDTSTTEAFF,TGTGCCAGCAGCTCGGACACTTCGACCACTGAAGCTTTCTTT
TRBJ1-1,TRBD1,many,TRBV7-2,CASSRNRGLEAFF,TGTGCCAGCAGCCGTAACAGGGGACTTGAAGCTTTCTTT
TRBJ2-3,-,-,TRBV29-1,CSVDSLTDTQYF,TGCAGTGTTGATAGTTTGACAGATACGCAGTATTTT
TRBJ2-3,TRBD2,few,TRBV13,CASSLKSGRGRVTDTQYF,TGTGCCAGCAGCTTGAAGAGTGGGAGGGGCCGGGTCACAGATACGCAGTATTTT
TRBJ1-1,-,many,TRBV14,CASSRPGRMNTEAFF,TGTGCCAGCAGCCGTCCGGGACGGATGAACACTGAAGCTTTCTTT
TRBJ2-3,-,many,TRBV11-2,CASSSLWRGADTQYF,TGTGCCAGCAGCTCTCTCTGGCGGGGTGCAGATACGCAGTATTTT
TRBJ1-1,-,few,TRBV6-2/TRBV6-3,CASSSRPLIAGYTEAFF,TGTGCCAGCAGTAGCCGACCACTCATAGCGGGGTACACTGAAGCTTTCTTT
TRBJ1-1,-,many,TRBV7-3,CASSLTVGQKTEAFF,TGTGCCAGCAGCTTAACGGTGGGGCAGAAAACTGAAGCTTTCTTT
TRBJ1-1,-,few,TRBV11-2,CASSLTAGPTTRAEAFF,TGTGCCAGCAGCTTAACTGCAGGACCGACAACAAGGGCTGAAGCTTTCTTT
TRBJ1-1,-,-,TRBV5-6,CASSLVNSNTEAFF,TGTGCCAGCAGCTTGGTCAACAGTAACACTGAAGCTTTCTTT
TRBJ2-7,-,few,TRBV5-1,CASSFGGVVNNEQYF,TGCGCCAGCAGCTTTGGGGGCGTTGTCAACAACGAGCAGTACTTC
TRBJ2-7,-,few,TRBV3-1,CASNHKSAFSEQYF,TGTGCCAGCAATCATAAATCGGCATTTTCCGAGCAGTACTTC
TRBJ1-6,TRBD1,-,TRBV20-1,CSAKTGKDSPLHF,TGCAGTGCTAAGACAGGGAAGGATTCACCCCTCCACTTT
TRBJ1-2,-,many,TRBV29-1,CSVDLGDGYGYTF,TGCAGCGTTGATTTGGGGGACGGCTATGGCTACACCTTC
TRBJ1-5,-,-,TRBV20-1,CSAKEDGNQPQHF,TGCAGTGCTAAAGAGGACGGCAATCAGCCCCAGCATTTT
TRBJ2-5,TRBD1,few,TRBV12-3/TRBV12-4,CASSRGQGVSETQYF,TGTGCCAGCAGTCGTGGACAGGGGGTTTCAGAGACCCAGTACTTC
TRBJ1-4,TRBD1,-,TRBV7-9,CASRDRGEKLFF,TGTGCCAGCAGGGACAGGGGGGAAAAACTGTTTTTT
TRBJ1-1,-,-,TRBV7-2,CASSRTGSKAFF,TGTGCCAGCAGCAGAACAGGGAGTAAAGCTTTCTTT
TRBJ1-5,-,-,TRBV19,CASGLQSYYPPQHF,TGTGCCAGTGGGTTACAGAGTTACTATCCGCCCCAGCATTTT
TRBJ2-2,-,-,TRBV12-3/TRBV12-4,CASSLLRGKTGELFF,TGTGCCAGCAGTTTACTACGGGGCAAAACCGGGGAGCTGTTTTTT
TRBJ1-2,-,few,TRBV18,CASSPEQLANYGYTF,TGTGCCAGCTCACCAGAACAGTTAGCTAACTATGGCTACACCTTC
TRBJ1-5,TRBD1,few,TRBV4-1,CASSPLQDRGNQPQHF,TGCGCCAGCAGCCCACTCCAGGACAGGGGCAATCAGCCCCAGCATTTT
TRBJ1-1,TRBD1,-,TRBV19,CASSIGGQGGSTEAFF,TGTGCCAGTAGTATAGGGGGACAGGGAGGGTCCACTGAAGCTTTCTTT